The next 11 T cell receptor beta chains were all read from a single sample in a study of T cell repertoires in aging, cancer and after chemotherapy. Rearranged V-D-J TRB sequences were amplified with a mixed TRB-A/B primer pool. A single record per CDR3 protein comes from TCRdb applying MiXCR to the multiplex PCR reads. Among over 8,500 distinct CDR3 sequences listed, roughly 30% were seen once. Amplification of TCR beta used genomic DNA extracted from peripheral blood. The sequenced material came from blood. The receptor set was obtained from a human donor in good health.

The sample holds a few counts of this clonotype. The V call is TRBV27, the J call TRBJ2-2; D not resolved. V was clipped by 7 bases and J by 0 bases, with 12 bases between them. This CDR3 is built from 15 residues. CDR1 is MNHEY and CDR2 is SMNVEV in the germline V gene (reference sequence). The CDR3 bases are TGTGCCAGCACTCGTGGGCGGCCGAACACCGGGGAGCTGTTTTTT. Its protein product is CASTRGRPNTGELFF.

Judged by abundance, this clonotype is medium-sized (0.01 to 0.1%). The J gene is TRBJ2-7, the V gene TRBV6-5; 10 positions agree with TRBD1. Losses at the gene ends were 2 bases for V and 6 bases for J; bases not matched to a gene: 7. CDR3 length: 15 amino acids. CDR1 is MNHEY and CDR2 is SVGAGI in the germline V gene. The CDR3 DNA reads as TGTGCCAGCAGTTACACCGGGACAGGGGTCGGCGAGCAGTACTTC. Translated: CASSYTGTGVGEQYF.

The rearrangement joins TRBV7-2 to TRBJ2-7; possible D gene TRBD1, 6 bases. Between the trimmed V and J ends, which lost 5 bases and 1 base, there was a span of 12 bases. This CDR3 has 14 residues. CDR1 is SGHTA and CDR2 is FQGNSA in the germline V gene. CDR3 amino acids: CASSRNRVSYEQYF. In DNA, the CDR3 is TGTGCCAGCAGCCGCAACAGGGTGTCCTACGAGCAGTACTTC.

The rearrangement joins TRBV21-1 to TRBJ1-2; the DNA was not used to check the table's D call, TRBD1. TRBV21-1 is deemed a pseudogene. The CDR3 runs to 14 residues. CDR3 sequence reads: CASSRKQGLWGYTF. DNA for the CDR3: TGTGCCAGCAGCAGAAAACAGGGGTTATGGGGCTACACCTTC.

The chain combines TRBV6-5 with TRBJ2-7; 12 positions agree with TRBD1. Gene TRBJ2-5 matches the end of the DNA better, so the J call may be wrong. The CDR3 has 16 amino acids. CDR1 and CDR2 (germline): MNHEY, SVGAGI. The CDR3 DNA is TGTGCCAGCAGTTTTCCGGGACAGGGGGCCAGAGAGACCCAGTACTTC. Translating it yields CASSFPGQGARETQYF.

By sample fraction, this clonotype is medium-sized (0.01 to 0.1%). The DNA for the CDR3 is TGTGCCTGGAGTGGGACATCGAACACTGAAGCTTTCTTT. Translation: CAWSGTSNTEAFF. This chain joins TRBV30 and TRBJ1-1; D is possibly TRBD1 (5 bases). Germline lookup yields CDR1 GTSNPN and CDR2 SVGIG (reference sequence). This CDR3 contains 13 residues. Between the trimmed V and J ends, which lost 1 base and 1 base, there was a span of 7 bases.

This clonotype has more than one count but fewer than ten. The genes are TRBV30 and TRBJ2-3, with D possibly being TRBD2 (7 bases). The CDR3 extends over 16 amino acids. V was pared by 6 bases and J by 0 bases, with 19 bases between. Germline V gene data show CDR1 as GTSNPN and CDR2 as SVGIG (reference sequence). CDR3 protein: CACRTGGGGSTDTQYF. The CDR3 DNA reads as TGTGCCTGCCGTACGGGGGGCGGGGGCAGCACAGATACGCAGTATTTT.

The table lists this clonotype with a few counts. A junction end diverges from the germline sequence, so it may reflect a read error. The chain carries TRBV6-2 or TRBV6-3 and TRBJ2-1, with D unresolved. The CDR3 loop spans 13 amino acids. The germline V gene has CDR1 MNHEY and CDR2 SVGEGT. The CDR3: CASSDSTYNEQFF. CDR3 DNA: TGTGCCAGCAGTGACTCAACATACAATGAGCAGTTCTTC.

This clonotype showed up just a few times. The chain couples TRBV7-2 to TRBJ2-1; the D gene could be TRBD1 or TRBD2 (6 bases each). V lost 3 bases to trimming and J lost 0 bases, with 15 bases between them. The CDR3 runs 17 residues. Germline lookup yields CDR1 SGHTA and CDR2 FQGNSA. CDR3 loop: CASSFQEGGSSYNEQFF. CDR3 bases: TGTGCCAGCAGCTTCCAGGAAGGGGGGAGCTCCTACAATGAGCAGTTCTTC.

The chain combines TRBV10-3 with TRBJ1-1; no reliable D call. The V gene's germline CDR1 is ENHRY and CDR2 SYGVKD. V gave up 2 bases and J gave up 0 bases, with 10 bases separating them. The CDR3 is 15 residues long. CDR3 loop: CAISEIGRLNTEAFF. Here the CDR3 DNA reads TGTGCCATCAGTGAGATAGGGCGCCTGAACACTGAAGCTTTCTTT.

Relative to its sample, this clonotype is medium-sized (0.01 to 0.1%). V is TRBV15 and J is TRBJ1-2; TRBD1 is a possible D gene (5 bases). This CDR3 is built from 15 residues. The V end lost 5 bases, the J end lost 4 bases, and 17 bases lay between the germline ends. Germline CDR1 and CDR2: LNHNV and YYDKDF (reference sequence). The CDR3 sequence is CATSGDHVRGYGYTF. CDR3 nucleotide sequence: TGTGCCACCAGCGGGGACCACGTGCGAGGCTATGGCTACACCTTC. Using reference TRBV15 and TRBJ1-2 for the parts outside the CDR3, the full variable domain is DAMVIQNPRYQVTQFGKPVTLSCSQTLNHNVMYWYQQKSSQAPKLLFHYYDKDFNNEADTPDNFQSRRPNTSFCFLDIRSPGLGDTAMYLCATSGDHVRGYGYTFGSGTRLTVV.